The 26 T cell receptor beta chains in this list originate from one sample, sequenced in a study of blood T cell repertoires in COVID-19. The table came from immunoSEQ multiplex PCR; TCRdb's copy has only in-frame clones and leaves some out. The sample consists of around 60,000 clones, about 76% of them appearing once. Sequencing was carried out using peripheral blood. The receptors were sampled from a woman aged 80 or over with active or convalescent COVID-19.

The rearrangement joins TRBV4-3 to TRBJ2-7; D not resolved. The CDR3 sequence is 14 residues long. V lost 0 bases to trimming and J lost 0 bases, with 6 bases between them. Looked up from germline, CDR1 is LGHNA and CDR2 is YSLEER. Here the CDR3 reads CASSQDRASYEQYF. The CDR3 coding sequence is TGCGCCAGCAGCCAAGATCGCGCCTCCTACGAGCAGTACTTC.

This chain connects TRBV3-1 (or the pseudogene TRBV3-2) to TRBJ1-5, with D perhaps TRBD1 (5 bases). Looked up from germline, CDR1 is LGHDT and CDR2 is YNNKEL (reference sequence). Trimming stripped 3 bases from V and 0 bases from J, with 12 bases between. The CDR3 extends over 16 amino acids. CDR3 sequence reads: CASSQGSGGSNQPQHF. CDR3 DNA sequence: TGTGCCAGCAGCCAGGGTTCCGGGGGTAGCAATCAGCCCCAGCATTTT.

The rearrangement uses TRBV19 and TRBJ1-2; TRBD1 matches at 11 bases. Germline V gene lookup returns CDR1 LNHDA and CDR2 SQIVND (reference sequence). The ends lost 6 bases at V and 2 bases at J; junction bases unmatched: 11. This CDR3 contains 17 residues. CDR3 protein: CASSSDRGRALNYGYTF. The CDR3 DNA follows: TGTGCCAGTAGCTCGGACAGGGGGCGGGCCTTAAACTATGGCTACACCTTC.

Details on this clone: At one boundary the junction diverges from the germline segment, which might be a read error. The gene calls are TRBV5-4 and TRBJ2-1; 12 bases align to TRBD2. Germline-derived CDR1 and CDR2 are SGHNT and YYREEE (reference sequence). The CDR3 is 14 amino acids. The CDR3 protein is CASSLALAGGQLIF. CDR3 sequence (DNA): TGTGCCAGCAGCTTGGCACTAGCGGGGGGCCAGTTGATCTTC.

The chain carries TRBV4-3 and TRBJ2-3, with 8 bases lining up with TRBD2. Germline CDR1 LGHNA, CDR2 YSLEER. The CDR3 length is 16 residues. Losses at the gene ends were 1 base for V and 6 bases for J; bases not matched to a gene: 9. CDR3 sequence (DNA): TGCGCCAGCAGCCAAGGATCGGGACTAGTTACGGATACGCAGTATTTT. It encodes CASSQGSGLVTDTQYF.

The chain carries TRBV2 and TRBJ1-3, with D uncertain. V lost 3 bases and J lost 5, with 5 bases in between. The CDR3 has 12 amino acids. Per the germline V gene, CDR1 is SNHLY and CDR2 is FYNNEI. In DNA form, the CDR3 reads TGTGCCAGCAGTGATACTAGAAACACCATATATTTT. Protein product: CASSDTRNTIYF. Combining the CDR3 with reference TRBV2 and TRBJ1-3 gives the whole variable domain EPEVTQTPSHQVTQMGQEVILRCVPISNHLYFYWYRQILGQKVEFLVSFYNNEISEKSEIFDDQFSVERPDGSNFTLKIRSTKLEDSAMYFCASSDTRNTIYFGEGSWLTVV.

The rearrangement links TRBV28 to TRBJ2-4, with D unclear. The CDR3 is made up of 14 amino acids. Germline V gene sequence: CDR1 MDHEN, CDR2 SYDVKM. V gave up 6 bases and J gave up 0 bases, with 9 bases separating them. The CDR3 sequence is CASRPDIAKNIQYF. The CDR3 DNA reads TGTGCCAGCAGACCCGACATAGCCAAAAACATTCAGTACTTC.

This rearrangement joins TRBV7-2 to TRBJ2-7, with D possibly TRBD2 on 5 matching bases. This CDR3 comprises 14 residues. Looked up from germline, CDR1 is SGHTA and CDR2 is FQGNSA. V lost 5 bases, J lost 2 bases, and 13 bases lay in between. Written as DNA, the CDR3 is TGTGCCAGCAGCCCTCGGGGAAATCCCTACGAGCAGTACTTC. Translated, it gives CASSPRGNPYEQYF.

The V call is TRBV6-5, the J call TRBJ1-4; D remains ambiguous. V was clipped by 10 bases and J by 8 bases, with 14 bases between them. Germline CDR1 reads MNHEY; CDR2 reads SVGAGI. This CDR3 contains 12 residues. The CDR3: CANLLRGEKLFF. The CDR3 nucleotides read TGTGCCAACCTCCTCCGGGGAGAAAAACTGTTTTTT.

This chain uses TRBV18 with TRBJ2-5, with 7 bases that match TRBD1. V dropped 0 bases and J dropped 1; count of bases not matched to a gene: 11. Germline V lookup: CDR1 KGHSH, CDR2 LQKENI. There are 18 residues in the CDR3. DNA of the CDR3: TGTGCCAGCTCACCACCGCGAAAGGGGGCAGAGGGCCAAGAGACCCAGTACTTC. Encoded protein: CASSPPRKGAEGQETQYF.

The rearrangement links TRBV11-2 to TRBJ1-2; TRBD1 matches 8 bases. Trimming at V came to 5 bases and at J to 0 bases, leaving 5 bases not matched to a gene. Germline-derived CDR1 and CDR2 are SGHAT and FQNNGV. This CDR3 is 15 amino acids long. CDR3 nucleotide sequence: TGTGCCAGCAGCCCAGGACAGGGAGCTAACTATGGCTACACCTTC. Translated, it gives CASSPGQGANYGYTF.

The chain recombines TRBV5-8 with TRBJ1-1; D gene ambiguous. The CDR3 is 13 residues long. From germline, CDR1 is SGHTS and CDR2 YDEGEE. Trimming removed 4 bases at V and 5 bases at J, with 12 bases between. This CDR3 reads CASSRDTGTEAFF. In nucleotides, the CDR3 is TGTGCCAGCAGCCGCGACACGGGGACTGAAGCTTTCTTT.

J is TRBJ1-2 and V is TRBV28; tentatively, D is TRBD1 (5 bases). V was pared by 2 bases and J by 1 base, with 5 bases between. The CDR3 totals 13 residues. Germline-derived CDR1 and CDR2 are MDHEN and SYDVKM. The CDR3 DNA follows: TGTGCCAGCAGTTTAGACAGTAACTATGGCTACACCTTC. It encodes CASSLDSNYGYTF.

The table lists this clone with a count of one. The chain recombines TRBV12-3 or TRBV12-4 with TRBJ1-1, with a possible D match to TRBD1 (5 bases). V was clipped by 2 bases and J by 6 bases, with 7 bases between them. This CDR3 spans 12 amino acids. The CDR3 loop reads CASSLMGPEAFF. CDR3 nucleotides: TGTGCCAGCAGTTTAATGGGGCCTGAAGCTTTCTTT.

The V gene is TRBV7-8, the J gene TRBJ2-7; 10 bases are shared with TRBD2. This CDR3 is 17 amino acids long. Germline CDR1 SGHVS, CDR2 FQNEAQ. V shed 5 bases and J 2 bases; nucleotides not matched to a gene: 12. The CDR3 DNA is TGTGCCAGCAGCCTACAGGGGAGAAGCGGGGGGGCCTACGAGCAGTACTTC. This codes for CASSLQGRSGGAYEQYF.

The V call is TRBV6-5, the J call TRBJ1-5; 7 bases match TRBD1. The germline gives CDR1 MNHEY, CDR2 SVGAGI. This CDR3 is built from 15 residues. V shed 6 bases, J shed 4 bases, and the junction held 9 bases outside the gene matches. Here the CDR3 DNA reads TGTGCCAGCAGCTCCTCGACAGGGAGGAATCAGCCCCAGCATTTT. This codes for CASSSSTGRNQPQHF.

The chain combines TRBV28 with TRBJ1-2; D remains unclear. V was pared by 3 bases and J by 6 bases, with 20 bases between. CDR3 length: 16 residues. Germline V gene sequence: CDR1 MDHEN, CDR2 SYDVKM. The CDR3 here is CASSFMALPLSDGYTF. The CDR3 DNA reads as TGTGCCAGCAGTTTCATGGCCCTTCCTTTAAGCGATGGCTACACCTTC.

This clone has a single count. The chain has TRBV3-1 (or the pseudogene TRBV3-2) and TRBJ2-2; perhaps TRBD2 as D (7 bases). The V gene lost 7 bases and the J gene lost 6 bases, with 15 bases spanning the gap. CDR1 LGHDT and CDR2 YNNKEL come from the germline V gene (reference sequence). The CDR3 totals 14 residues. This CDR3 is CASTLRGGPGELFF. The CDR3 DNA sequence: TGTGCCAGCACTTTGAGGGGGGGCCCCGGGGAGCTGTTTTTT.

The chain carries TRBV12-3 or TRBV12-4 and TRBJ2-5, with TRBD1 matching 8 bases. The CDR3 loop spans 13 amino acids. V trimming: 8 bases; J trimming: 4 bases; junction bases outside the gene matches: 6. The CDR3 bases are TGTGCCAGCTCCCGGACAGGGCCAGAGACCCAGTACTTC. Translating gives CASSRTGPETQYF.

CDR3: CASSGLAGGRDNGELFF. The DNA for the CDR3 is TGTGCCAGCAGTGGTCTAGCGGGGGGCCGTGATAACGGGGAGCTGTTTTTT. V gene TRBV28 combines with J gene TRBJ2-2; 11 bases align to TRBD2. With V trimmed by 5 bases and J by 7 bases, 12 bases remained unmatched. The germline V gene encodes CDR1 MDHEN and CDR2 SYDVKM. The CDR3 runs 17 residues.

V is TRBV10-3 and J is TRBJ2-7, with D perhaps matching TRBD1 (6 bases). The V gene lost 7 bases and the J gene lost 2 bases, with 12 bases spanning the gap. The CDR3 covers 13 residues. Germline V gene data show CDR1 as ENHRY and CDR2 as SYGVKD. CDR3 residues: CAINPGHTYEQYF. CDR3 bases: TGTGCCATCAATCCGGGACACACCTACGAGCAGTACTTC.

The rearrangement links TRBV7-2 to TRBJ1-2; TRBD1 agrees at 7 bases. The V gene end was trimmed by 0 bases and the J gene end by 2 bases; junction bases not matched to a gene: 3. The CDR3 runs 15 residues. Germline CDR1 and CDR2: SGHTA and FQGNSA. The CDR3 DNA is TGTGCCAGCAGCTTAGCGCTGACAGGGAACTATGGCTACACCTTC. This encodes CASSLALTGNYGYTF. Variable domain in full (rest from reference TRBV7-2 and TRBJ1-2): GAGVSQSPSNKVTEKGKDVELRCDPISGHTALYWYRQSLGQGLEFLIYFQGNSAPDKSGLPSDRFSAERTGGSVSTLTIQRTQQEDSAVYLCASSLALTGNYGYTFGSGTRLTVV.

The chain links TRBV6-6 to TRBJ2-7, with D possibly matching TRBD1 (6 bases). The V and J ends lost 6 bases and 2 bases respectively, with 14 bases between them. This CDR3 region has 14 residues. Germline V gene sequence: CDR1 MNHNY, CDR2 SVGAGI (reference sequence). Here the CDR3 DNA reads TGTGCCAGCAGGAGCCGGGACAAGACCTACGAGCAGTACTTC. Protein: CASRSRDKTYEQYF.

The chain links TRBV6-2 or TRBV6-3 to TRBJ2-7, with TRBD1 matching 7 bases. The CDR3 length is 14 residues. V was pared by 6 bases and J by 4 bases, with 9 bases of the junction left unmatched. The germline V gene encodes CDR1 MNHEY and CDR2 SVGEGT. CDR3 bases: TGTGCCAGCAGCTCGCAGGGGGTACGGTACGAGCAGTACTTC. Translating gives CASSSQGVRYEQYF.

The chain couples TRBV9 to TRBJ2-3; tentative D call: TRBD2 (6 bases). The germline V and J ends were trimmed by 5 bases and 2 bases, with 9 bases remaining between them. CDR3 length equals 13 residues. Germline CDR1 reads SGDLS; CDR2 reads YYNGEE. Written as DNA, the CDR3 is TGTGCCAGCAGGGGGGGTAACACAGATACGCAGTATTTT. This gives the protein CASRGGNTDTQYF.

The chain couples TRBV9 to TRBJ1-1, with D maybe TRBD1 (5 bases). The germline gives CDR1 SGDLS, CDR2 YYNGEE. V was clipped by 4 bases and J by 3 bases, with 19 bases between them. The CDR3 is 16 residues long. The CDR3 DNA sequence: TGTGCCAGCAGCCCCGGCGGGGGAAAGGGGTACACTGAAGCTTTCTTT. It codes for CASSPGGGKGYTEAFF.